In this sample, the clone carrying this TCR beta chain turned up many times. Amplification of TCR beta CDR3 regions was performed using RNA transcripts as template. HTBI primers drove first-round RT-PCR of the TCR CDR3. TCRdb recomputed calls from the multiplex PCR reads with MiXCR, one row per CDR3 protein. The sample lists around 250,000 distinct CDR3 sequences, around 15% occurring once. CDR3 size: 14 residues. The V end was cut by 3 bases, the J end by 4 bases, with 15 bases between. Germline CDR1 and CDR2: DFQATT and SNEGSKA (reference sequence). This record belongs to a study of T cells in Graves' hyperthyroidism and ophthalmopathy.

This sequence originates from a woman aged 18-29 years with Graves' ophthalmopathy. The sample was blood. The chain is built from TRBV20-1 and TRBJ1-1; maybe TRBD1 (5 bases). This chain's CDR3 is CSARRRVGGTEAFF. DNA for the CDR3: TGCAGTGCTAGGCGGAGGGTGGGGGGCACTGAAGCTTTCTTT.